This entry lists 6 T cell receptor beta chains sequenced from one sample in a study of T-cell reconstitution after alpha-beta-depleted transplantation in children. The TCRbeta library incorporated unique molecular identifiers. TCRdb called the PCR reads again in MiXCR, with one record for every CDR3 protein. The table shows roughly 610,000 distinct CDR3 sequences, with approximately 10% occurring only once. The sequences come from PBMCs from the stem cell graft donor, collected from the stem cell graft. The receptors come from a human donor who donated a stem cell graft to a child with acute myeloid leukemia.

This clonotype was seen many times. The chain's CDR3 is CATGNEEQFF. Written as DNA, the CDR3 is TGTGCCACCGGCAATGAAGAGCAGTTCTTC. V and J are TRBV12-3 or TRBV12-4 and TRBJ2-1; D remains unclear. Trimming pared 10 bases from V and 10 bases from J, leaving 11 bases between. The CDR3 totals 10 residues.

The V gene is TRBV20-1, the J gene TRBJ2-7; D remains ambiguous. CDR3 length: 15 residues. Germline V CDR1 and CDR2: DFQATT, SNEGSKA (reference sequence). Trimming removed 0 bases at V and 3 bases at J, with 15 bases between. This CDR3 is CSARDSSLYDYEQYF. DNA of the CDR3: TGCAGTGCTAGAGATTCCTCACTATATGACTACGAGCAGTACTTC.

Many counts were recorded for this clonotype. One end of the junction fails to match germline, which may point to a read error. V is TRBV20-1 and J is TRBJ2-2; D is unclear. The CDR3 contains 12 residues. Germline assignment: CDR1 DFQATT and CDR2 SNEGSKA (reference sequence). The CDR3 reads CSAQGNSGELFF. DNA for the CDR3: TGCAGTGCGCAAGGGAACTCCGGGGAGCTGTTTTTT.

This clonotype was counted ten times or more. In DNA, the CDR3 is TGCGCCAGCAGCCAAGTACGGCAGGGAATAGGGGGCTACACCTTC. This sequence encodes CASSQVRQGIGGYTF. The rearrangement links TRBV4-3 to TRBJ1-2; maybe TRBD1 (5 bases). CDR3 size: 15 residues. CDR1 and CDR2 (germline): LGHNA, YSLEER. Trimming shortened V by 1 base and J by 8 bases, and 17 bases separated the two germline ends.

The chain carries TRBV6-2 or TRBV6-3 and TRBJ2-1, with unresolved D. Deletions cut 8 bases from V and 0 bases from J, with 11 bases between. This CDR3 comprises 14 residues. Per the germline V gene, CDR1 is MNHEY and CDR2 is SVGEGT. The CDR3 DNA follows: TGTGCCAGCGGTCAGAGGAGCTCCTACAATGAGCAGTTCTTC. Protein product: CASGQRSSYNEQFF.

This clonotype showed up just a few times. The chain has TRBV7-9 and TRBJ2-5, with unresolved D. The CDR3 covers 13 residues. With 5 bases removed from V and 5 bases from J, the gap between germline ends came to 12 bases. Germline V gene lookup returns CDR1 SEHNR and CDR2 FQNEAQ (reference sequence). In nucleotides, the CDR3 is TGTGCCAGCAGCGAACTCCCCGTGGAGACCCAGTACTTC. Amino acids: CASSELPVETQYF.